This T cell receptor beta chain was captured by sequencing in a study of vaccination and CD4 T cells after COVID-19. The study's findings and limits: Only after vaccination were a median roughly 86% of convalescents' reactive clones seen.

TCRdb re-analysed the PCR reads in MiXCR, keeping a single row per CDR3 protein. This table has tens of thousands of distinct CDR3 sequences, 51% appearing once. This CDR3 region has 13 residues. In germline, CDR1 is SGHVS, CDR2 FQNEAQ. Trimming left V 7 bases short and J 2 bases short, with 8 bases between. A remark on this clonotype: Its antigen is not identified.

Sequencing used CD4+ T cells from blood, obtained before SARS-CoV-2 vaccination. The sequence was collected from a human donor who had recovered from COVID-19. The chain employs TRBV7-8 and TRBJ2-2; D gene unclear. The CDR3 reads CASTPGNTGELFF. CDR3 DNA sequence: TGTGCCAGCACCCCAGGAAACACCGGGGAGCTGTTTTTT.